The rows below give T cell receptor beta chains drawn from one sample of a study of blood T cell repertoires in COVID-19. Data came from immunoSEQ multiplex PCR; TCRdb stores just in-frame clones and leaves some out. The sample includes approximately 150,000 clones, 88% of them seen just once. Sequencing was carried out using peripheral blood. The receptor set was obtained from a man between 65 and 80 years old with acute or convalescent COVID-19. Each CDR3 is given with its conserved first and last residue. The order of the fields is J gene, V gene, clone size, D gene, CDR3 protein, CDR3 DNA. A D gene is named only where the DNA matches it firmly. A row's size may be missing; if present it is once, few, many or a size class.

>TRBJ2-7|TRBV27|NA|NA
CASSSGQLDGEQYF
TGTGCCAGCAGTTCAGGACAGCTGGATGGCGAGCAGTACTTC
>TRBJ2-7|TRBV5-1|NA|NA
CASSFDSNEQYF
TGCGCCAGCAGCTTCGACAGTAACGAGCAGTACTTC
>TRBJ2-2|TRBV10-3|NA|NA
CAISEQEGNTGELFF
TGTGCCATCAGTGAACAGGAGGGGAACACCGGGGAGCTGTTTTTT
>TRBJ1-1|TRBV7-9|NA|NA
CASSLEGDWTEAFF
TGTGCCAGCAGCTTAGAGGGGGATTGGACTGAAGCTTTCTTT
>TRBJ2-7|TRBV6-6|few|NA
CASSFTTGYEQYF
TGTGCCAGCAGTTTTACAACAGGGTACGAGCAGTACTTC
>TRBJ2-1|TRBV5-8|NA|TRBD2
CASSLELAGYNEQFF
TGTGCCAGCAGCTTGGAACTAGCGGGGTACAATGAGCAGTTCTTC
>TRBJ2-3|TRBV19|NA|NA
CASSLRLARQNTDTQYF
TGTGCCAGTAGTCTTCGATTGGCGCGACAAAACACAGATACGCAGTATTTT
>TRBJ2-5|TRBV13|once|NA
CASSLGSSSETQYF
TGTGCCAGCAGCTTAGGGAGTTCCTCAGAGACCCAGTACTTC
>TRBJ2-3|TRBV5-1|NA|TRBD2
CASSPGLAGGRDTQYF
TGCGCCAGCAGCCCAGGACTAGCGGGAGGGAGAGATACGCAGTATTTT
>TRBJ1-2|TRBV21-1|NA|NA
CASSKWGDLSYGYTF
TGTGCCAGCAGCAAGTGGGGGGACCTTAGCTATGGCTACACCTTC
>TRBJ2-5|TRBV6-6|NA|TRBD1
CASSPGTGEETQYF
TGTGCCAGCAGCCCCGGGACAGGGGAAGAGACCCAGTACTTC
>TRBJ2-5|TRBV5-6|NA|NA
CASSPRLSGKTQYF
TGTGCCAGCAGTCCCCGGCTTTCGGGAAAGACCCAGTACTTC